The clone carrying this TCR beta chain occurred many times. The source of the sample is a study of early T cells in non-severe SARS-CoV-2 infection. V dropped 5 bases and J dropped 5 bases, with 10 bases sitting between them. The germline CDR1 and CDR2 sequences are DFQATT and SNEGSKA (reference sequence). The CDR3 runs 11 residues. MiXCR, applied by TCRdb to the 5' RACE reads, yields one record per CDR3 protein. The data show some 29,000 distinct CDR3 sequences, roughly 4.5% seen once. The specimen sequenced was whole blood. The chain recombines TRBV20-1 with TRBJ2-7; D not certain. This clonotype was sampled from an adult who was a healthcare worker with PCR-confirmed SARS-CoV-2 infection or an uninfected control (not recorded which). The CDR3 loop reads CSALLYDEQYF. The CDR3 coding sequence is TGCAGTGCTCTCCTTTACGACGAGCAGTACTTC.